The source of this T cell receptor (beta chain) is a study of beta chain features in type 1 diabetes. The germline V gene encodes CDR1 MNHEY and CDR2 SMNVEV (reference sequence). This CDR3 is 14 amino acids long. The germline V and J ends were trimmed by 3 bases and 8 bases, with 14 bases remaining between them. Remarks on this clone: Its target is not known.

The whole isolated RNA underwent reverse transcription, so sequencing captured expressed TCRB transcripts. Assay: immunoSEQ multiplex PCR; the TCRdb copy retains only in-frame clones and omits some. This sample yields some 350,000 clones, of which 8.5% to 10% are seen a single time; about 0.6% belongs to the top ten. Study-wide findings and caveats: A moderate, significant TCRB CDR3 shortening appeared in type 1 diabetes across four CD4+ subsets.

Source material: central memory CD4+ T cells from blood. The receptor comes from a man aged 30 to 45 with type 1 diabetes. The chain carries TRBV27 and TRBJ2-1, with D possibly being TRBD2 (5 bases). The chain's CDR3 is CASSFSSPHDEQFF. The CDR3 DNA reads TGTGCCAGCAGTTTCTCTAGCCCGCATGATGAGCAGTTCTTC.